A selection of T cell receptor beta chains follows, all from one sample in a study of blood T cells in healthy people across ages. TCRdb ran MiXCR on the 5' RACE reads and lists one entry per CDR3 protein. This table has 1.2 million to 1.5 million distinct CDR3 sequences, 59% appearing once. The sequenced material came from blood. The source of these receptors is a man aged 18 to 30 in good health. CDR3s include the opening cysteine and the closing phenylalanine or tryptophan. Each record gives: clone size, V gene, J gene, D gene, CDR3 DNA, CDR3 protein. D genes are given only for firm matches. Clone size is shown for a subset of rows, as once, few, many or a class of expanded clone.

size: .
V: TRBV6-6
J: TRBJ1-5
D: .
DNA: TGTGCCAGCACCAGACTCCCCTTAGACATCTCGCGTCAGCCCCAGCATTTT
CDR3: CASTRLPLDISRQPQHF

size: .
V: TRBV4-3
J: TRBJ2-1
D: .
DNA: TGCGCCAGCCGACCCGGGCTAGTCTCCTACAATGAGCAGTTCTTC
CDR3: CASRPGLVSYNEQFF

size: .
V: TRBV25-1
J: TRBJ2-1
D: TRBD1
DNA: TGTGCCAGCAGTCCTTCCCCGTTGGGGACAGGGTTAGGTTCGCCACACAATGAGCAGTTCTTC
CDR3: CASSPSPLGTGLGSPHNEQFF

size: few
V: TRBV10-3
J: TRBJ2-4
D: .
DNA: TGTGCCATCAGTGACCCGAACCAGGGACTTTCCATTCAGTACTTC
CDR3: CAISDPNQGLSIQYF

size: many
V: TRBV20-1
J: TRBJ2-1
D: .
DNA: TGCAGTGCTAGAGATGGCAATGAGCAGTTCTTC
CDR3: CSARDGNEQFF

size: .
V: TRBV7-6
J: TRBJ2-7
D: .
DNA: TGTGCCAGCAGCTTAGTTGCGGAGAGCTACGAGCAGTACTTC
CDR3: CASSLVAESYEQYF

size: .
V: TRBV29-1
J: TRBJ2-5
D: .
DNA: TGCAGCTTCGACCCAGACAAGACCCAGTACTTC
CDR3: CSFDPDKTQYF

size: few
V: TRBV12-3/TRBV12-4
J: TRBJ2-1
D: .
DNA: TGTGCCAGCAGTTTATGGGGGAGTGAGTCCTACAATGAGCAGTTCTTC
CDR3: CASSLWGSESYNEQFF

size: .
V: TRBV6-2/TRBV6-3
J: TRBJ1-4
D: .
DNA: TGTGCCAGCAGTTACTCGTCGAGGGGACATAATGAAAAACTGTTTTTT
CDR3: CASSYSSRGHNEKLFF

size: .
V: TRBV20-1
J: TRBJ1-2
D: .
DNA: TGCAGTGCGGTGAACAGGGAAGCTAACTATGGCTACACCTTC
CDR3: CSAVNREANYGYTF

size: .
V: TRBV3-1
J: TRBJ2-7
D: .
DNA: TGTGCCAGCAGCCAAGAAGGAAGTATCCACGAGCAGTACTTC
CDR3: CASSQEGSIHEQYF

size: .
V: TRBV5-5
J: TRBJ2-7
D: TRBD2
DNA: TGTGCCAGCAGCTTGACTAGCGGGACTGTCGACGAGCAGTACTTC
CDR3: CASSLTSGTVDEQYF

size: few
V: TRBV13
J: TRBJ2-7
D: .
DNA: TGTGCCAGCAGCTTACGGGTGGACGAGCAGTACTTC
CDR3: CASSLRVDEQYF

size: .
V: TRBV12-3/TRBV12-4
J: TRBJ2-1
D: .
DNA: TGTGCCAGCAGTCCTTCCTCAGGGACGGGAGAGCAGTTCTTC
CDR3: CASSPSSGTGEQFF

size: .
V: TRBV12-5
J: TRBJ2-7
D: .
DNA: TGTGCTAGTGCCGCCGCGTCCTACGAGCAGTACTTC
CDR3: CASAAASYEQYF

size: .
V: TRBV20-1
J: TRBJ2-3
D: TRBD2
DNA: TGCAGTGCTAGAGGTAGCGGGGGAACAGATACGCAGTATTTT
CDR3: CSARGSGGTDTQYF

size: .
V: TRBV7-9
J: TRBJ2-1
D: .
DNA: TGTGCCAGCAGCTTACGGGGGACAGCCCAATACAATGAGCAGTTCTTC
CDR3: CASSLRGTAQYNEQFF

size: .
V: TRBV3-1
J: TRBJ2-5
D: TRBD2
DNA: TGTGCCAGCAGCCGCTGGACTAGCGGGCTAAGAGAGACCCAGTACTTC
CDR3: CASSRWTSGLRETQYF

size: few
V: TRBV7-9
J: TRBJ2-7
D: TRBD1
DNA: TGTGCCAGCAGCGGGGACAGAAAATTCTCCTACGAGCAGTACTTC
CDR3: CASSGDRKFSYEQYF